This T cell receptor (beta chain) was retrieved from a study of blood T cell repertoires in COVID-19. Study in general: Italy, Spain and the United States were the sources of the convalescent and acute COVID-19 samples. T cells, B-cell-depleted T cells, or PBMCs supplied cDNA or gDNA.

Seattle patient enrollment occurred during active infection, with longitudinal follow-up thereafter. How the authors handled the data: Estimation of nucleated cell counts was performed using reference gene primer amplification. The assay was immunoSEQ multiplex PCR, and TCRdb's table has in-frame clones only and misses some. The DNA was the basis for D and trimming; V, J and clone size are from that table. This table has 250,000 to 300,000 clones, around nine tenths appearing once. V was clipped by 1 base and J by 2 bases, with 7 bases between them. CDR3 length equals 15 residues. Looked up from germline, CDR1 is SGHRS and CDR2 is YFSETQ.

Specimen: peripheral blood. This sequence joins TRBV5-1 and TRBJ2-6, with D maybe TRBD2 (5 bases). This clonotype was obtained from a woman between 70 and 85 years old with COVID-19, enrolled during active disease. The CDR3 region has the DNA TGCGCCAGCAGCTTGAGGCGGGCTGGGGCCAACGTCCTGACTTTC. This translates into CASSLRRAGANVLTF.